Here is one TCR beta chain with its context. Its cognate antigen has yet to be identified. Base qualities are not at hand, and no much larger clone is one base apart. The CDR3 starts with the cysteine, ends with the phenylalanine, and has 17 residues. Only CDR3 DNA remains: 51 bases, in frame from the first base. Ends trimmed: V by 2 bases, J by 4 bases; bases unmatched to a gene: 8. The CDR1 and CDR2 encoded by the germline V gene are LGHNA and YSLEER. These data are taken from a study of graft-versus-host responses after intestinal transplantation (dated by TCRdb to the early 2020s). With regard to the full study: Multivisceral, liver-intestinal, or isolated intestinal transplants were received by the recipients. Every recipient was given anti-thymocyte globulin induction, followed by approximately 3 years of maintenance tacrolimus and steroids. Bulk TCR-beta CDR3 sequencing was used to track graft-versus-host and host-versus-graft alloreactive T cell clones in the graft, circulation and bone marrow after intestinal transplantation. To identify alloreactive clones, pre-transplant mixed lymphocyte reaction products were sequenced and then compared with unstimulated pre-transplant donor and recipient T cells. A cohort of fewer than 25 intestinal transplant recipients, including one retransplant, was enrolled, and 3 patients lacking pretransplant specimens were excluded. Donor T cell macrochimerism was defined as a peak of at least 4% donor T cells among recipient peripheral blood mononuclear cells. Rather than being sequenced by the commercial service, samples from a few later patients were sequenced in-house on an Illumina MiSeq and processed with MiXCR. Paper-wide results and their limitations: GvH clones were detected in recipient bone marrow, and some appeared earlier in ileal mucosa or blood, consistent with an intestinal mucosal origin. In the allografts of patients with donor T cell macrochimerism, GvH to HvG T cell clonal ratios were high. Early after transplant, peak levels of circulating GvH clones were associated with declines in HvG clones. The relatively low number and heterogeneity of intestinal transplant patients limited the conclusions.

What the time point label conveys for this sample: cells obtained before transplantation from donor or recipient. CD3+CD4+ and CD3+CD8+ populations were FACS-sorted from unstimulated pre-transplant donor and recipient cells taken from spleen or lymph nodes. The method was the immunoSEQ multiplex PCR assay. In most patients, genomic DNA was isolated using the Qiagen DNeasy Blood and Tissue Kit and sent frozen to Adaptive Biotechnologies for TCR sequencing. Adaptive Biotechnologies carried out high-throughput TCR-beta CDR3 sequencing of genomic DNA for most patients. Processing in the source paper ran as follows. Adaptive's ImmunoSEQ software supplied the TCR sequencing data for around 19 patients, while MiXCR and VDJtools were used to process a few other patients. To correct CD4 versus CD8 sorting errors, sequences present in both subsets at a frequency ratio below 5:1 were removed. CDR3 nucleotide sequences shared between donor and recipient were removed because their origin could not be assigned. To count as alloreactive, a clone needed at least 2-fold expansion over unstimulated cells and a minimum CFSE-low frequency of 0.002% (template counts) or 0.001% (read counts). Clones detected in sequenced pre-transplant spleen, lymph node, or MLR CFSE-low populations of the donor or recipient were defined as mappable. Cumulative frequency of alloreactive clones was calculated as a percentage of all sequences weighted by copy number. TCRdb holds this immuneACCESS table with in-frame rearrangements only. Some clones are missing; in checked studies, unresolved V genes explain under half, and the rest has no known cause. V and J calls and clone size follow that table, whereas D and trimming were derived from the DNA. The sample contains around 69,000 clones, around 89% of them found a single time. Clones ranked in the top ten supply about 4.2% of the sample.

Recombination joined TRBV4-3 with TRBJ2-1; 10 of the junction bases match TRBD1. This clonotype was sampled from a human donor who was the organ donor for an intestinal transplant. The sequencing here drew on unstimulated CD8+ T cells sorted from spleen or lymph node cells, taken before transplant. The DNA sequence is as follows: TGCGCCAGCAGCCAATCTGACAGGGGGCGACCTTACAATGAGCAGTTCTTC. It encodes CASSQSDRGRPYNEQFF.